The 11 T cell receptor beta chains presented below share a single source sample, sequenced in a study of blood T cell repertoires in COVID-19. Sequencing was performed with immunoSEQ multiplex PCR; in TCRdb, only in-frame clones are kept and a portion is missing. The table records 190,000 or so clones, approximately 88% of them present only once. Sample: peripheral blood. These receptors came from a woman aged 25-40 years with acute or convalescent COVID-19.

The rearrangement uses TRBV5-1 and TRBJ2-1, with D possibly TRBD2 on 5 matching bases. The CDR3 contains 15 residues. Germline CDR1 is SGHRS and CDR2 is YFSETQ. V gave up 0 bases and J gave up 1 base, with 8 bases separating them. The CDR3: CASSLGTASYNEQFF. The CDR3 region has the DNA TGCGCCAGCAGCTTGGGGACTGCTTCCTACAATGAGCAGTTCTTC.

The rearrangement links TRBV28 to TRBJ2-7; D not resolved. Deletions cut 4 bases from V and 4 bases from J, with 5 bases between. Germline CDR1 is MDHEN and CDR2 is SYDVKM. The CDR3 extends over 11 amino acids. The CDR3: CASSSRYEQYF. DNA of the CDR3: TGTGCCAGCAGTTCCAGATACGAGCAGTACTTC.

There are a few counts of this clone. The chain has TRBV9 and TRBJ1-2, with no clear D. Between the trimmed V and J ends, which lost 0 bases and 0 bases, there was a span of 9 bases. CDR1 and CDR2 from the germline V gene are SGDLS and YYNGEE. This CDR3 comprises 15 residues. The CDR3 nucleotides read TGTGCCAGCAGCGTAGCGGGATCGTCTAACTATGGCTACACCTTC. Amino acids: CASSVAGSSNYGYTF. Variable domain in full (rest from reference TRBV9 and TRBJ1-2): DSGVTQTPKHLITATGQRVTLRCSPRSGDLSVYWYQQSLDQGLQFLIQYYNGEERAKGNILERFSAQQFPDLHSELNLSSLELGDSALYFCASSVAGSSNYGYTFGSGTRLTVV.

The rearrangement uses TRBV5-1 and TRBJ2-7; the D is unclear. CDR3 length: 13 residues. The ends were cut back, 4 bases at V and 6 bases at J, with 14 bases in the middle. The germline V gene has CDR1 SGHRS and CDR2 YFSETQ. The CDR3 bases are TGCGCCAGCAGCATGGGCCCTATAGCCGAGCAGTACTTC. This sequence encodes CASSMGPIAEQYF.

About this clone itself: At one end, the junction sequence differs from germline, possibly due to a read error. This chain joins TRBV18 and TRBJ2-1; possibly TRBD1 for D (5 bases). The V gene's germline CDR1 is KGHSH and CDR2 LQKENI. The CDR3 contains 14 residues. The CDR3 is CASVGAIGPTEQLF. In nucleotides, the CDR3 is TGTGCCAGCGTAGGGGCAATTGGACCGACAGAGCAGCTCTTC. Full variable domain (outside the CDR3, taken from reference TRBV18 and TRBJ2-1): NAGVMQNPRHLVRRRGQEARLRCSPMKGHSHVYWYRQLPEEGLKFMVYLQKENIIDESGMPKERFSAEFPKEGPSILRIQQVVRGDSAAYFCASVGAIGPTEQLFGPGTRLTVL.

V gene TRBV6-5 combines with J gene TRBJ2-1; 11 nucleotides line up with TRBD2. Losses at the gene ends were 6 bases for V and 9 bases for J; bases not matched to a gene: 7. The CDR3 consists of 14 residues. Looked up from germline, CDR1 is MNHEY and CDR2 is SVGAGI. As DNA, the CDR3 is TGTGCCAGCAGAGTAGCGGGAGGGAAAGGTGAGCAGTTCTTC. As protein: CASRVAGGKGEQFF.

The chain is built from TRBV28 and TRBJ2-5; 10 nucleotides match TRBD2. V lost 5 bases and J lost 4; bases outside the gene matches: 10. Per the germline V gene, CDR1 is MDHEN and CDR2 is SYDVKM. This CDR3 comprises 16 residues. The CDR3 sequence is CASSPLSSGRGETQYF. CDR3 DNA: TGTGCCAGCAGTCCCTTATCAAGCGGGAGGGGAGAGACCCAGTACTTC. Drawing the rest from reference TRBV28 and TRBJ2-5, the complete variable domain is DVKVTQSSRYLVKRTGEKVFLECVQDMDHENMFWYRQDPGLGLRLIYFSYDVKMKEKGDIPEGYSVSREKKERFSLILESASTNQTSMYLCASSPLSSGRGETQYFGPGTRLLVL.

The chain combines TRBV7-9 with TRBJ2-1; 8 bases are shared with TRBD1. This CDR3 is built from 16 residues. Looked up from germline, CDR1 is SEHNR and CDR2 is FQNEAQ (reference sequence). J lost 7 bases, V lost 5 bases, and 13 bases had no gene match. CDR3 sequence: CASSLPVDRGPNEQFF. CDR3 nucleotide sequence: TGTGCCAGCAGCCTCCCGGTCGACAGGGGACCTAATGAGCAGTTCTTC.

The count of this clone is one. V is TRBV28 and J is TRBJ2-7, with D possibly TRBD1 on 6 matching bases. Trimming shortened V by 4 bases and J by 1 base, and 11 bases separated the two germline ends. The CDR3 covers 14 residues. Per germline, CDR1 MDHEN and CDR2 SYDVKM. The CDR3: CASSWRTVSYEQYF. For the CDR3, the DNA is TGTGCCAGCAGTTGGAGGACAGTATCCTACGAGCAGTACTTC.

This chain joins TRBV19 and TRBJ1-5, with TRBD1 as a possible D gene (5 bases). The V end was cut by 5 bases, the J end by 2 bases, with 7 bases between. The CDR3 has 13 residues. Germline lookup yields CDR1 LNHDA and CDR2 SQIVND (reference sequence). CDR3 DNA sequence: TGTGCCAGTAGTTTACAGGGCAATCAGCCCCAGCATTTT. Translating it yields CASSLQGNQPQHF.

This clone was seen more than once but under ten times. One end of the junction is discordant with germline, which a read error may explain. This rearrangement joins TRBV7-9 to TRBJ1-2, with D maybe TRBD1 (6 bases). Per the germline V gene, CDR1 is SEHNR and CDR2 is FQNEAQ (reference sequence). The CDR3 contains 12 residues. CDR3 DNA sequence: TGTGCCAGCAGCTTAGATAGGGACAAGCTTTACTTC. Translating it yields CASSLDRDKLYF.